The 25 T cell receptor beta chains reported below all come from one sample, sequenced in a study of T cell responses to AZD1222 COVID-19 vaccine. Assay: immunoSEQ multiplex PCR; the TCRdb copy retains only in-frame clones and omits some. The table lists 120,000 to 150,000 clones, more than 70% of them singletons. The material was peripheral blood, obtained on day 0 of AZD1222 vaccination. Every receptor here comes from an adult in good health.

The J gene is TRBJ1-1, the V gene TRBV7-8, with 11 positions matching TRBD1. CDR1 is SGHVS, CDR2 FQNEAQ, per germline. With V trimmed by 5 bases and J by 3 bases, 11 bases remained unmatched. The CDR3 consists of 17 residues. In DNA, the CDR3 is TGTGCCAGCAGCCCCCATGGGGACAGGGGGGAGGACACTGAAGCTTTCTTT. Translating gives CASSPHGDRGEDTEAFF.

J is TRBJ1-6 and V is TRBV5-6; D ambiguous. V shed 2 bases and J shed 7 bases, with 13 bases lying between them. CDR1 is SGHDT and CDR2 is YYEEEE in the germline V gene. This CDR3 is built from 15 residues. The CDR3 here is CASSFLGRTNSPLHF. CDR3 DNA: TGTGCCAGCAGCTTTCTAGGACGGACCAATTCACCCCTCCACTTT.

CDR3 sequence reads: CSASSGTGLNSPLHF. The CDR3, as DNA: TGCAGTGCTAGTTCCGGGACAGGGCTTAATTCACCCCTCCACTTT. The chain links TRBV20-1 to TRBJ1-6; 9 bases are shared with TRBD1. CDR3 length equals 15 residues. Germline CDR1 is DFQATT and CDR2 is SNEGSKA (reference sequence). V shed 3 bases and J 6 bases; nucleotides not matched to a gene: 6.

The V and J genes are TRBV4-3 and TRBJ1-3, with a tentative D call TRBD1 (6 bases). The germline gives CDR1 LGHNA, CDR2 YSLEER. V lost 4 bases, J lost 0 bases, and 10 bases lay in between. The CDR3 sequence is 15 residues long. This CDR3 reads CASSPTGHSGNTIYF. As DNA, the CDR3 is TGCGCCAGCAGCCCGACAGGTCACTCTGGAAACACCATATATTTT.

This chain uses TRBV7-2 with TRBJ1-2; possible D gene TRBD1, 5 bases. The CDR3 is 14 amino acids. The V and J ends lost 4 bases and 4 bases respectively, with 13 bases between them. CDR1 and CDR2 from the germline V gene are SGHTA and FQGNSA. The DNA of the CDR3 is TGTGCCAGCAGCTCCTATCAGGGAGGCTATGGCTACACCTTC. The encoded protein is CASSSYQGGYGYTF.

The rearrangement uses TRBV3-1 (or the pseudogene TRBV3-2) and TRBJ2-3; 10 nucleotides agree with TRBD2. With 9 bases clipped from V and 0 bases from J, the junction kept 18 bases outside the gene matches. The CDR3 has 19 residues. Germline loops: CDR1 LGHDT, CDR2 YNNKEL (reference sequence). CDR3 nucleotide sequence: TGTGCCAGTCCCCAGGCTACTAGCGGGGTCGAATCTAGCACAGATACGCAGTATTTT. Protein product: CASPQATSGVESSTDTQYF.

The chain links TRBV5-1 to TRBJ2-5; D unclear. CDR3 length: 13 residues. Germline V CDR1 and CDR2: SGHRS, YFSETQ. Trimming took off 1 base at V and 2 bases at J, with 6 bases between the two ends. This chain's CDR3 is CASSLSFQETQYF. CDR3 sequence (DNA): TGCGCCAGCAGCTTGTCCTTTCAAGAGACCCAGTACTTC.

The chain has TRBV6-5 and TRBJ1-2; D might be TRBD1 (5 bases). Looked up from germline, CDR1 is MNHEY and CDR2 is SVGAGI. Trimming took off 6 bases at V and 4 bases at J, with 12 bases between the two ends. CDR3 length equals 13 residues. CDR3 bases: TGTGCCAGCAGACCCGACAGCCGCTATGGCTACACCTTC. As protein: CASRPDSRYGYTF.

The rearrangement joins TRBV6-1 to TRBJ2-3; weak D call: TRBD1 (6 bases). The CDR3 is 14 residues long. Germline CDR1 and CDR2: MNHNS and SASEGT. Trimming left V 3 bases short and J 5 bases short, with 12 bases between. The CDR3 DNA sequence: TGTGCCAGCAGTGACAGCAGGGGAGTAGATACGCAGTATTTT. This encodes CASSDSRGVDTQYF.

Notes on this clone: Other DNA sequences in the sample encode the same CDR3. V gene TRBV13 combines with J gene TRBJ1-1, with D hard to call. CDR1 is PRHDT and CDR2 is FYEKMQ in the germline V gene (reference sequence). The CDR3 spans 14 residues. The germline V and J ends were trimmed by 1 base and 3 bases, with 9 bases remaining between them. CDR3 protein: CASSLAGRDTEAFF. For the CDR3, the DNA is TGTGCCAGCAGCTTAGCGGGCAGAGACACTGAAGCTTTCTTT.

The CDR3 region has the DNA TGCGCCAGCAGCCAATTCTCAAACACCGGGGAGCTGTTTTTT. It yields the protein CASSQFSNTGELFF. The V and J genes are TRBV4-1 and TRBJ2-2; D remains unclear. The CDR3 extends over 14 amino acids. Germline V lookup: CDR1 MGHRA, CDR2 YSYEKL. V shed 2 bases and J shed 2 bases, with 6 bases lying between them.

This clone was counted a single time. The J gene is TRBJ1-5, the V gene TRBV10-3; tentatively, D is TRBD1 (6 bases). Germline CDR1 is ENHRY and CDR2 is SYGVKD. The CDR3 is 14 amino acids. V was cut by 6 bases and J by 7 bases, with 16 bases left in between. The CDR3 bases are TGTGCCATCAGCGAGACAGGAGGAAGGCAGCCCCAGCATTTT. Translating it yields CAISETGGRQPQHF.

This rearrangement joins TRBV12-5 to TRBJ2-7; D uncertain. The CDR3 length is 12 residues. Germline assignment: CDR1 LGHNT and CDR2 FRNRAP. V lost 1 base and J lost 4, with 5 bases in between. CDR3 nucleotide sequence: TGTGCTAGTGGTTTGGAGGGATACGAGCAGTACTTC. This codes for CASGLEGYEQYF.

This clone appeared a single time. The chain links TRBV19 to TRBJ1-3; no clear D. V was trimmed by 7 bases and J by 0 bases, leaving 16 bases between them. Per germline, CDR1 LNHDA and CDR2 SQIVND (reference sequence). The CDR3 is 16 amino acids. CDR3 residues: CASTPFLGSSGNTIYF. The CDR3 DNA follows: TGTGCCAGTACCCCTTTCTTGGGGAGCTCTGGAAACACCATATATTTT.

The CDR3 DNA is TGTGCCAGCAGCGCGCTATCCGGGACAGCTATGAAACTCCACTTT. This gives the protein CASSALSGTAMKLHF. The V and J genes are TRBV7-8 and TRBJ1-6; 7 bases map to TRBD1. This CDR3 has 15 amino acids. CDR1 is SGHVS, CDR2 FQNEAQ, per germline. V lost 5 bases, J lost 16 bases, and 17 bases stayed unmatched. Together with reference TRBV7-8 and TRBJ1-6, the CDR3 gives the full variable domain: GAGVSQSPRYKVAKRGQDVALRCDPISGHVSLFWYQQALGQGPEFLTYFQNEAQLDKSGLPSDRFFAERPEGSVSTLKIQRTQQEDSAVYLCASSALSGTAMKLHFGNGTRLTVT.

The chain combines TRBV28 with TRBJ1-2; D gene ambiguous. This CDR3 spans 14 amino acids. CDR1 is MDHEN and CDR2 is SYDVKM in the germline V gene. V was clipped by 2 bases and J by 10 bases, with 17 bases between them. The CDR3 loop is CASSLDFRQKVYTF. DNA of the CDR3: TGTGCCAGCAGTTTAGATTTCCGGCAGAAGGTCTACACCTTC.

V and J are TRBV5-4 and TRBJ1-2; 7 bases are a match to TRBD1. Germline CDR1 reads SGHNT; CDR2 reads YYREEE (reference sequence). With V trimmed by 0 bases and J by 4 bases, 3 bases remained unmatched. The CDR3 totals 14 residues. The CDR3 here is CASSLGDSLYGYTF. Written as DNA, the CDR3 is TGTGCCAGCAGCTTGGGGGACAGCCTCTATGGCTACACCTTC. The full variable domain, rest sourced from reference TRBV5-4 and TRBJ1-2, is ETGVTQSPTHLIKTRGQQVTLRCSSQSGHNTVSWYQQALGQGPQFIFQYYREEENGRGNFPPRFSGLQFPNYSSELNVNALELDDSALYLCASSLGDSLYGYTFGSGTRLTVV.

The CDR3 spells CASSLGRRQGDYGYTF. CDR3 bases: TGTGCCAGCAGTTTAGGACGGCGGCAGGGGGACTATGGCTACACCTTC. The J gene is TRBJ1-2, the V gene TRBV27, with TRBD1 identical over 7 bases. Germline trimming cut 2 bases from V and 3 bases from J; bases unmatched to any gene: 9. Germline V gives CDR1 MNHEY, CDR2 SMNVEV (reference sequence). The CDR3 sequence is 16 residues long.

This clone was detected once. This chain joins TRBV9 and TRBJ1-2, with D uncertain. The CDR3 extends over 14 amino acids. Germline CDR1 is SGDLS and CDR2 is YYNGEE. V lost 0 bases, J lost 2 bases, and 8 bases lay in between. CDR3 sequence (DNA): TGTGCCAGCAGCGTAGAGGCGGGGAACTATGGCTACACCTTC. It is translated as CASSVEAGNYGYTF.

The chain employs TRBV5-4 and TRBJ1-6; D uncertain. Per the germline V gene, CDR1 is SGHNT and CDR2 is YYREEE (reference sequence). Trimming shortened V by 0 bases and J by 1 base, and 8 bases separated the two germline ends. The CDR3 spans 16 residues. CDR3 region: CASSLGGLSYNSPLHF. As DNA, the CDR3 is TGTGCCAGCAGCTTGGGAGGGTTGTCCTATAATTCACCCCTCCACTTT.

The chain links TRBV18 to TRBJ1-6; D perhaps matches TRBD1 (6 bases). This CDR3 region has 15 residues. Between the trimmed V and J ends, which lost 5 bases and 7 bases, there was a span of 15 bases. The germline V gene has CDR1 KGHSH and CDR2 LQKENI. The CDR3 DNA is TGTGCCAGCTCAGCAGTAGTAGGGGGGAATTCACCCCTCCACTTT. Translated, it gives CASSAVVGGNSPLHF.

This chain links TRBV6-5 with TRBJ1-6; no reliable D call. Germline V gives CDR1 MNHEY, CDR2 SVGAGI. V was clipped by 6 bases and J by 5 bases, with 14 bases between them. CDR3 length equals 15 residues. The CDR3 sequence: CASSFLGVDNSPLHF. CDR3 in DNA: TGTGCCAGCAGCTTCCTCGGGGTCGATAATTCACCCCTCCACTTT.

The J gene is TRBJ1-2, the V gene TRBV5-4, with 8 bases that match TRBD1. The CDR3 spans 17 residues. Germline CDR1 is SGHNT and CDR2 is YYREEE (reference sequence). Trimming at V came to 0 bases and at J to 6 bases, leaving 13 bases not matched to a gene. The CDR3 DNA follows: TGTGCCAGCAGCTTGGGTCTCTGGACAGGGTTTGGGGATGGCTACACCTTC. Protein: CASSLGLWTGFGDGYTF.

This rearrangement joins TRBV11-3 to TRBJ2-1, with D possibly TRBD2 on 6 matching bases. Looked up from germline, CDR1 is SGHNT and CDR2 is YENEEA. V was shortened by 1 base and J by 8 bases, with 15 bases between the two germline ends. The CDR3 runs 15 residues. Here the CDR3 reads CASSLGGARGDEQFF. Written as DNA, the CDR3 is TGTGCCAGCAGCTTAGGCGGGGCCCGGGGAGATGAGCAGTTCTTC.

The genes are TRBV5-1 and TRBJ1-6, with D possibly TRBD1 on 5 matching bases. V shed 4 bases and J shed 6 bases, with 11 bases lying between them. Germline V lookup: CDR1 SGHRS, CDR2 YFSETQ. The CDR3 extends over 14 amino acids. This CDR3 is CASSQDISNSPLHF. CDR3 nucleotide sequence: TGCGCCAGCAGCCAGGACATTTCTAATTCACCCCTCCACTTT.